The entry that follows covers one T cell receptor beta chain sequence. This specimen comes from a study of T cell responses to AZD1222 COVID-19 vaccine. Germline CDR1 SGHVS, CDR2 FQNEAQ. Trimming stripped 5 bases from V and 3 bases from J, with 14 bases between. The CDR3 is 15 amino acids. Assay used: immunoSEQ multiplex PCR; TCRdb lists only in-frame clones, some missing. The repertoire holds around 140,000 clones, with 93% as singletons. The chain couples TRBV7-8 to TRBJ2-1; possible D gene TRBD2, 5 bases. The sample was peripheral blood, taken on day 0 of AZD1222 vaccination. This TCR came from an adult in good health. This CDR3 reads CASSPSLVRYNEQFF. The CDR3 DNA follows: TGTGCCAGCAGCCCGTCACTAGTACGCTACAATGAGCAGTTCTTC. Based on the CDR3 plus reference TRBV7-8 and TRBJ2-1, the full variable domain is GAGVSQSPRYKVAKRGQDVALRCDPISGHVSLFWYQQALGQGPEFLTYFQNEAQLDKSGLPSDRFFAERPEGSVSTLKIQRTQQEDSAVYLCASSPSLVRYNEQFFGPGTRLTVL.